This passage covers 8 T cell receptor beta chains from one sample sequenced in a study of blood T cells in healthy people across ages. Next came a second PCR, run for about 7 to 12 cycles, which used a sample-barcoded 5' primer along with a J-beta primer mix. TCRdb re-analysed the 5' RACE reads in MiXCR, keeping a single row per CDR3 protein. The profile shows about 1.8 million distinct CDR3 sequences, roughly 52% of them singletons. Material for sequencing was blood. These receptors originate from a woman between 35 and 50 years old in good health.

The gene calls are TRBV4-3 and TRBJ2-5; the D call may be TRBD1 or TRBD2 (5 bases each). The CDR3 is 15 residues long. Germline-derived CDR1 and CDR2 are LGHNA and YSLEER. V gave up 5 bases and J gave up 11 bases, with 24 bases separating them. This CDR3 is CASSALVGTDNEQYF. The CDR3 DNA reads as TGCGCCAGCAGCGCCTTGGTAGGGACCGACAATGAGCAGTACTTC.

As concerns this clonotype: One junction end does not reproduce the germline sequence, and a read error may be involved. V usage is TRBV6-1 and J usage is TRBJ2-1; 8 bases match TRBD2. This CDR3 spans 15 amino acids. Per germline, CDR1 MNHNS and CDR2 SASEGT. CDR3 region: CASSEGSGGRNKQFF. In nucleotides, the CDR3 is TGTGCCAGCAGTGAAGGGAGCGGGGGACGCAATAAGCAGTTCTTC.

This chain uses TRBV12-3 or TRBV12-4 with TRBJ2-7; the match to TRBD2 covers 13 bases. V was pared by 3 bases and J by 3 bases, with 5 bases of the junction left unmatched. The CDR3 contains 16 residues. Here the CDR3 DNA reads TGTGCCAGCAGTTTCACCGGGACTAGCGGGGTCTACGAGCAGTACTTC. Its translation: CASSFTGTSGVYEQYF.

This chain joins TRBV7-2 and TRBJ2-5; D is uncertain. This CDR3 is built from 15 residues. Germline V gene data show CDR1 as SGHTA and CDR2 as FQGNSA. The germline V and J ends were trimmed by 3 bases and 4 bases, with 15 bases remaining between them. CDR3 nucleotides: TGTGCCAGCAGCTTCGGCAGTCTTTCGTCAGAGACCCAGTACTTC. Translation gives CASSFGSLSSETQYF.

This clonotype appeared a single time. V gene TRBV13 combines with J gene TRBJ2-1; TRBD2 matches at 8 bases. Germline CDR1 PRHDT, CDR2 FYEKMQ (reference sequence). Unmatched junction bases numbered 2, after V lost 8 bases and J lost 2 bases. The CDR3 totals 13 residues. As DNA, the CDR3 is TGTGCCAGCCCGGGACTAGCCTACAATGAGCAGTTCTTC. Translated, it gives CASPGLAYNEQFF.

Written as DNA, the CDR3 is TGTGCCAGCACCTTACGGAACTTCGGGGTAGGCTACGAGCAGTACTTC. Translation gives CASTLRNFGVGYEQYF. The chain couples TRBV28 to TRBJ2-7, with a possible D match to TRBD2 (5 bases). Per germline, CDR1 MDHEN and CDR2 SYDVKM. The CDR3 covers 16 residues. V was pared by 7 bases and J by 3 bases, with 22 bases between.

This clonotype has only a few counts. In DNA, the CDR3 is TGTGCCAGCAGCCAGACAGGGTCTGCCGCTACTGAAAAACTGTTTTTT. Translated, it gives CASSQTGSAATEKLFF. This chain connects TRBV4-2 to TRBJ1-4, with 7 nucleotides matching TRBD1. Germline CDR1 LGHNA, CDR2 YNFKEQ. CDR3 length: 16 amino acids. J lost 7 bases, V lost 3 bases, and 11 bases had no gene match.

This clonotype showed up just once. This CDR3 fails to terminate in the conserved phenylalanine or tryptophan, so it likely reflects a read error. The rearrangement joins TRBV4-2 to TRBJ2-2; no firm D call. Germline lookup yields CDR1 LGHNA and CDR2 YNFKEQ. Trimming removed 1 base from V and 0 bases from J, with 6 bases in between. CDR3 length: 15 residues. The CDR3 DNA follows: TGTGCCAGCAGCCAAGGACAAGCGAACACCGGGGAGCTGTTTGTT. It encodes CASSQGQANTGELFV.